Listed below are T cell receptor beta chains from one sample, sequenced in a study of vaccination effects on CD4 cells after COVID-19. These receptors are not linked to any known antigen. Profiling relied on immunoSEQ multiplex PCR, and the TCRdb table lists in-frame clones only, not all of them. The data hold about 24,000 clones, with roughly 79% observed a single time. The sample in question was CD4+ T cells from PBMCs cultured with SARS-CoV-2 spike peptides, obtained after COVID-19 vaccination. These receptors came from a human donor who received a COVID-19 vaccine. Some clones in this sample may be carry-over from other donors' samples. CDR3s include the opening cysteine and the closing phenylalanine or tryptophan. D genes are given only for firm matches. Only some rows state a clone size, as once, few, many or a class for expanded clones.

V	D	J	length	size	CDR3	DNA
TRBV2	.	TRBJ1-2	13	few	CASSEGGIYGYTF	TGTGCCAGCAGTGAAGGCGGAATCTATGGCTACACCTTC
TRBV15	.	TRBJ2-1	16	.	CATRFDYTSSYNEQFF	TGTGCCACCAGATTCGACTACACGAGCTCCTACAATGAGCAGTTCTTC
TRBV18	.	TRBJ1-3	17	.	CASSPSTALTSGNTIYF	TGTGCCAGCTCACCATCGACAGCGCTGACCTCTGGAAACACCATATATTTT
TRBV5-5	TRBD1	TRBJ1-2	14	.	CASIPTGLSGGYTF	TGTGCCAGCATCCCGACAGGGTTAAGTGGCGGCTACACCTTC
TRBV2	.	TRBJ2-3	16	few	CASTPIRGGFTDTQYF	TGTGCCAGCACCCCCATCAGGGGGGGATTCACAGATACGCAGTATTTT
TRBV6-2/TRBV6-3	TRBD1	TRBJ1-5	13	few	CASSYTGVQPQHF	TGTGCCAGCAGTTACACAGGGGTTCAGCCCCAGCATTTT
TRBV7-9	TRBD1	TRBJ2-1	14	few	CASSRTGGVFEQFF	TGTGCCAGCAGCCGGACAGGGGGCGTTTTTGAGCAGTTCTTC
TRBV2	.	TRBJ1-5	15	.	CASSEIRGEHQPQHF	TGTGCCAGCAGTGAAATAAGGGGCGAGCATCAGCCCCAGCATTTT
TRBV19	.	TRBJ2-1	13	.	CASSSTIEGEQFF	TGTGCCAGTAGCTCAACCATCGAAGGTGAGCAGTTCTTC
TRBV27	.	TRBJ2-2	16	.	CASSLSQQPNTGELFF	TGTGCCAGCAGTTTATCGCAACAGCCGAACACCGGGGAGCTGTTTTTT
TRBV29-1	TRBD1	TRBJ1-4	15	.	CSVQRTPGQGGKLFF	TGCAGCGTCCAACGTACCCCGGGACAGGGTGGAAAACTGTTTTTT
TRBV3-1/TRBV3-2	.	TRBJ1-1	15	.	CASSQDITGGTEAFF	TGTGCCAGCAGCCAAGACATTACCGGGGGCACTGAAGCTTTCTTT
TRBV3-1/TRBV3-2	.	TRBJ1-5	17	.	CASSQDRGLGGNQPQHF	TGTGCCAGCAGCCAAGACAGGGGCTTAGGTGGCAATCAGCCCCAGCATTTT
TRBV4-2	TRBD2	TRBJ2-5	15	.	CASTNGLAGQETQYF	TGTGCCAGCACCAATGGACTAGCGGGCCAAGAGACCCAGTACTTC
TRBV9	TRBD2	TRBJ2-3	17	once	CASSVGTSGGAGDTQYF	TGTGCCAGCAGCGTCGGGACTAGCGGGGGGGCCGGAGATACGCAGTATTTT
TRBV12-3/TRBV12-4	TRBD1	TRBJ1-5	12	.	CASGTGTQPQHF	TGTGCCAGCGGGACAGGGACTCAGCCCCAGCATTTT
TRBV6-6	.	TRBJ1-1	13	.	CASSTGSLTEAFF	TGTGCCAGCAGTACCGGGAGTCTCACTGAAGCTTTCTTT
TRBV2	.	TRBJ1-2	12	few	CASNQGREGYTF	TGTGCCAGCAACCAGGGGCGGGAAGGCTACACCTTC
TRBV5-1	.	TRBJ1-1	15	.	CASSSRPGQNTEAFF	TGCGCCAGCAGCTCACGACCGGGACAGAACACTGAAGCTTTCTTT
TRBV5-4	.	TRBJ2-2	15	.	CASSLATVGTGELFF	TGTGCCAGCAGCTTGGCAACGGTGGGCACCGGGGAGCTGTTTTTT
TRBV6-5	TRBD1	TRBJ1-5	16	.	CASSSLGQGSNQPQHF	TGTGCCAGCAGTTCCTTGGGACAGGGAAGCAATCAGCCCCAGCATTTT
TRBV5-4	TRBD2	TRBJ2-3	16	.	CASSYTSGTSTDTQYF	TGTGCCAGCAGCTATACGAGCGGGACTAGCACAGATACGCAGTATTTT
TRBV7-9	TRBD1	TRBJ1-5	14	few	CASSLGAGGQPQHF	TGTGCCAGCAGCTTAGGGGCAGGGGGTCAGCCCCAGCATTTT
TRBV13	.	TRBJ1-5	13	.	CASSFSGIQPQHF	TGTGCCAGCAGCTTCTCGGGGATTCAGCCCCAGCATTTT
TRBV6-5	.	TRBJ2-7	14	.	CASRNPSVYYEQYF	TGTGCCAGCAGAAATCCGTCAGTTTACTACGAGCAGTACTTC
TRBV19	TRBD2	TRBJ2-1	13	.	CASSRGAGGPEFF	TGTGCCAGTAGCCGGGGAGCGGGGGGGCCGGAGTTCTTC
TRBV6-5	TRBD2	TRBJ2-5	14	.	CASRAQFSGETQYF	TGTGCCAGCAGGGCTCAGTTTAGCGGGGAGACCCAGTACTTC
TRBV7-2	TRBD1	TRBJ1-2	15	.	CASSLSSKGAYGYTF	TGTGCCAGCAGCCTATCGTCTAAGGGGGCCTATGGCTACACCTTC
TRBV6-2/TRBV6-3	.	TRBJ2-3	14	.	CASSYFQGQDTQYF	TGTGCCAGCAGTTACTTTCAGGGCCAGGATACGCAGTATTTT